Detailed here is one TCR beta chain. The table came from immunoSEQ multiplex PCR; TCRdb's copy has only in-frame clones and leaves some out. Altogether around 50,000 clones are present, approximately 88% being singletons, with the ten largest covering about 2%. This sample is drawn from a study of lymphopenia after photon versus proton radiotherapy. CDR3 length: 15 residues. The ends lost 2 bases at V and 4 bases at J; junction bases unmatched: 4. From germline, CDR1 is SGDLS and CDR2 YYNGEE. The J gene is TRBJ1-3, the V gene TRBV9, with TRBD1 matching 9 bases. The source of this sequence is a man aged 60 to 75 with pancreatic cancer. The material was peripheral blood, obtained from a patient treated with proton-based radiotherapy. This CDR3 reads CASSVGTGIGNTIYF. CDR3 DNA sequence: TGTGCCAGCAGCGTCGGGACAGGGATCGGAAACACCATATATTTT.